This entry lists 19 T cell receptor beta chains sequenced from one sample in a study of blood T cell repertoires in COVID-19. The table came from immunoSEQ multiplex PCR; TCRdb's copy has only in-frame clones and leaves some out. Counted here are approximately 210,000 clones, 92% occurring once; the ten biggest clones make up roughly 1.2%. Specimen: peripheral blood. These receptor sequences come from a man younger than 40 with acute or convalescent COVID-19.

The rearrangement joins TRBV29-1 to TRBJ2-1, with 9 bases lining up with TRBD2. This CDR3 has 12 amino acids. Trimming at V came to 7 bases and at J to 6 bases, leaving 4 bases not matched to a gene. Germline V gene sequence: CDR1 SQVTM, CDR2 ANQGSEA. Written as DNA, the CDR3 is TGCAGCGGATCTAGCGGGATCAATGAGCAGTTCTTC. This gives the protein CSGSSGINEQFF.

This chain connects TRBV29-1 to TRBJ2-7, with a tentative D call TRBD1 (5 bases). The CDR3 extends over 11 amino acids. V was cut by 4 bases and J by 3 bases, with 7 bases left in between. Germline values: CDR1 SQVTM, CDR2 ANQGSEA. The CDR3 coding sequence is TGCAGCGTTGCCACAGGCTACGAGCAGTACTTC. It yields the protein CSVATGYEQYF.

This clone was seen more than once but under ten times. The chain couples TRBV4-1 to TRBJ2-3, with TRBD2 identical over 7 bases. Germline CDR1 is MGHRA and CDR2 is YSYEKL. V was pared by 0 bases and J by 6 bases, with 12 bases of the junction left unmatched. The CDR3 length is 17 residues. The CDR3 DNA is TGCGCCAGCAGCCAAGAATTGGCGGGAGTTCCGTCGGATACGCAGTATTTT. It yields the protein CASSQELAGVPSDTQYF.

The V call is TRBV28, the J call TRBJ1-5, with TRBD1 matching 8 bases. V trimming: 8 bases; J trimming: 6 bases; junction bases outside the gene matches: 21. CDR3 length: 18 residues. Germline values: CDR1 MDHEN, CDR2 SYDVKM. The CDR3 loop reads CASGTGQARRLGGQPQHF. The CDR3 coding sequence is TGTGCCAGCGGGACGGGACAGGCGCGCCGTCTGGGGGGTCAGCCCCAGCATTTT.

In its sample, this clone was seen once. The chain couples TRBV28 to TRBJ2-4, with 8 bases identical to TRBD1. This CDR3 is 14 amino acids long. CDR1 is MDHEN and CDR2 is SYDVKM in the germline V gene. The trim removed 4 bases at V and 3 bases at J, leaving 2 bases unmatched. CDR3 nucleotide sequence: TGTGCCAGCAGTTCTACAGGGGGCAAAAACATTCAGTACTTC. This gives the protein CASSSTGGKNIQYF.

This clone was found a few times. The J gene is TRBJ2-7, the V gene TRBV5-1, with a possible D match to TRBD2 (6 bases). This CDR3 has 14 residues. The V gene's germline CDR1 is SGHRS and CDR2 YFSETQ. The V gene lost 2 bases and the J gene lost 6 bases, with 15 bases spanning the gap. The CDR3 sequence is CASSLDGSQSEQYF. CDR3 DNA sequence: TGCGCCAGCAGCTTAGACGGGAGTCAATCCGAGCAGTACTTC.

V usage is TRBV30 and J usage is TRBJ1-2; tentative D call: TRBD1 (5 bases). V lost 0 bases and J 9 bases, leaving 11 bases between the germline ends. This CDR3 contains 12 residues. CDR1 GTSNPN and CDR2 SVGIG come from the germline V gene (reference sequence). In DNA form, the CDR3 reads TGTGCCTGGAGTGTAGGAGGGGTCAGCTACACCTTC. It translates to CAWSVGGVSYTF.

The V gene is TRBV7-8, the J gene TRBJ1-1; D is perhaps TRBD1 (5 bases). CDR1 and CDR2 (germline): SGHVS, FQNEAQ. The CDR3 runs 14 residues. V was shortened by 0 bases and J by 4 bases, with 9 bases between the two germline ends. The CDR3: CASSLAAGLTEAFF. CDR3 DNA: TGTGCCAGCAGCTTAGCGGCAGGGCTCACTGAAGCTTTCTTT.

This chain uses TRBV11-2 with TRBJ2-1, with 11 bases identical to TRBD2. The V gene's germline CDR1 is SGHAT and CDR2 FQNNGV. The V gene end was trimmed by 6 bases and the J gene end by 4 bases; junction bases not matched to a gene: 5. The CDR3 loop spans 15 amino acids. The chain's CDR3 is CASRRLAGKYNEQFF. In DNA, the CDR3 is TGTGCCAGCAGGAGACTAGCGGGAAAATACAATGAGCAGTTCTTC.

The CDR3 sequence: CASSIGHSGTGYEQYF. In DNA form, the CDR3 reads TGTGCCAGTAGTATAGGCCATTCCGGGACAGGATACGAGCAGTACTTC. The chain uses TRBV19 and TRBJ2-7, with 8 positions matching TRBD1. The V gene end was trimmed by 1 base and the J gene end by 4 bases; junction bases not matched to a gene: 9. This CDR3 region has 16 residues. Per the germline V gene, CDR1 is LNHDA and CDR2 is SQIVND (reference sequence). The full variable domain, in which reference TRBV19 and TRBJ2-7 provide the parts outside the CDR3, is DGGITQSPKYLFRKEGQNVTLSCEQNLNHDAMYWYRQDPGQGLRLIYYSQIVNDFQKGDIAEGYSVSREKKESFPLTVTSAQKNPTAFYLCASSIGHSGTGYEQYFGPGTRLTVT.

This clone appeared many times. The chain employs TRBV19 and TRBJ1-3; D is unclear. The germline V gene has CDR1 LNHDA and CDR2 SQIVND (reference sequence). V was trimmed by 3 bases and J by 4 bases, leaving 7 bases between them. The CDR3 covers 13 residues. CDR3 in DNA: TGTGCCAGTAGTATTATCGAGGGAAACACCATATATTTT. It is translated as CASSIIEGNTIYF.

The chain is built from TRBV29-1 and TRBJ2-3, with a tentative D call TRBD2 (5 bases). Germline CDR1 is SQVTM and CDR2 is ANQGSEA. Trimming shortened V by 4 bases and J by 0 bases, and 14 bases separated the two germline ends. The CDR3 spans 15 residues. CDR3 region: CSVVQRKASTDTQYF. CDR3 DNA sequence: TGCAGCGTTGTGCAGCGGAAAGCTAGCACAGATACGCAGTATTTT.

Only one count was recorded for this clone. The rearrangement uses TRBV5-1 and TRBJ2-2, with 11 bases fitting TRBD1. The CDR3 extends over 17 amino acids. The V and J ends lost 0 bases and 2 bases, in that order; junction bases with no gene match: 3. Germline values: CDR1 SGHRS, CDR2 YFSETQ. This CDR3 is CASSLAGQGVNTGELFF. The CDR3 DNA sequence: TGCGCCAGCAGCTTGGCGGGACAGGGGGTCAACACCGGGGAGCTGTTTTTT.

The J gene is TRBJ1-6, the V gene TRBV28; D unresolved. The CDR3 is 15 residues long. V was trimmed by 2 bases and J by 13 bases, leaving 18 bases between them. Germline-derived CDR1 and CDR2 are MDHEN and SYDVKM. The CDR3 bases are TGTGCCAGCAGTTTACCCCCCCCCGCGGGGTTGCCCCTCCACTTT. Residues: CASSLPPPAGLPLHF.

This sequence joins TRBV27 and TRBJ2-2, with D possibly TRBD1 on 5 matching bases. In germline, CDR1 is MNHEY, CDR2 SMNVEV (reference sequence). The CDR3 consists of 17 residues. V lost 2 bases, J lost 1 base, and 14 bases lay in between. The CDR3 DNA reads TGTGCCAGCAGTTTAAGGCATCCCAGGGAGAACACCGGGGAGCTGTTTTTT. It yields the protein CASSLRHPRENTGELFF.

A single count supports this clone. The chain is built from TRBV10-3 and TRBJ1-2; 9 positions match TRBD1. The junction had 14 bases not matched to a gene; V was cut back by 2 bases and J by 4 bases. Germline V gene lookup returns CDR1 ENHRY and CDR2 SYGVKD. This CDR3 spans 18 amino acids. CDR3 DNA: TGTGCCATCAGTGAGACACAGGGGGCGCTGGGGGGATCCTATGGCTACACCTTC. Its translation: CAISETQGALGGSYGYTF.

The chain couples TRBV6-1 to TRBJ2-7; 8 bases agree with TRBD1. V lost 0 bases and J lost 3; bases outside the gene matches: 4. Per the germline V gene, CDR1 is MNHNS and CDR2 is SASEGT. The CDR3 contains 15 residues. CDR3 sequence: CASSEAADRVYEQYF. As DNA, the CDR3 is TGTGCCAGCAGTGAAGCGGCGGACAGGGTCTACGAGCAGTACTTC.

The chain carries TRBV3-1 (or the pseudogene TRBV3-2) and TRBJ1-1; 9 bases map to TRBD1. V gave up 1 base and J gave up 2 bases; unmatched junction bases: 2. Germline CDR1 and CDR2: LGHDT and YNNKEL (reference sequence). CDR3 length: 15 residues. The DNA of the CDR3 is TGTGCCAGCAGCCAAGGGGGACAGGGAAACACTGAAGCTTTCTTT. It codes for CASSQGGQGNTEAFF.

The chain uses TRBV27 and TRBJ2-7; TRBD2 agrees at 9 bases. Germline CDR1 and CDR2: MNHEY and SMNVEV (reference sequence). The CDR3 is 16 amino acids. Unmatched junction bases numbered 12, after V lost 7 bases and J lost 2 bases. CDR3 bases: TGTGCCAGCAAGCGTACGTGGCTAGCGGGGCCCTACGAGCAGTACTTC. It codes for CASKRTWLAGPYEQYF.